This entry lists 22 T cell receptor beta chains sequenced from one sample in a study of blood T cell repertoires in COVID-19. TCRdb's table, derived via immunoSEQ multiplex PCR, lists solely in-frame clones and lacks some. The sample has 200,000 to 300,000 clones, 82% seen once; the top ten hold 1.9%. The sample taken for sequencing was peripheral blood. The source of these receptors is a woman older than 75 with acute or convalescent COVID-19.

Turning to this clone: This CDR3 is also generated by other DNA sequences in the sample. This chain joins TRBV19 and TRBJ1-2; 8 nucleotides line up with TRBD1. V lost 4 bases to trimming and J lost 5 bases; unmatched junction nucleotides: 3. The CDR3 contains 13 residues. Germline V CDR1 and CDR2: LNHDA, SQIVND (reference sequence). The CDR3 bases are TGTGCCAGTAGTACCGACAGGGGTTATGGCTACACCTTC. It codes for CASSTDRGYGYTF.

The chain links TRBV6-1 to TRBJ1-3; D might be TRBD1 (6 bases). The length of the CDR3 is 19 residues. Germline V gene data show CDR1 as MNHNS and CDR2 as SASEGT. V lost 1 base, J lost 5 bases, and 24 bases lay in between. CDR3 DNA sequence: TGTGCCAGCAGTGAAGGAGGGGGAGGGCTCGGTGTTCTAAGAAACACCATATATTTT. This sequence encodes CASSEGGGGLGVLRNTIYF.

V and J are TRBV6-2 or TRBV6-3 and TRBJ2-1; TRBD2 matches 11 bases. CDR1 and CDR2 (germline): MNHEY, SVGEGT. Losses at the gene ends were 5 bases for V and 9 bases for J; bases not matched to a gene: 21. CDR3 length: 19 residues. The chain's CDR3 is CASSRRASGRSRREGEQFF. The CDR3 DNA is TGTGCCAGCAGTAGACGGGCTAGCGGGAGGTCCAGGAGGGAGGGTGAGCAGTTCTTC.

The genes are TRBV6-6 and TRBJ2-5, with TRBD1 matching 11 bases. This CDR3 has 15 residues. The V gene end was trimmed by 6 bases and the J gene end by 3 bases; junction bases not matched to a gene: 6. Germline V gives CDR1 MNHNY, CDR2 SVGAGI (reference sequence). The CDR3 nucleotides are TGTGCCAGCAGAAAGGGGACAGGGGGTGAAGAGACCCAGTACTTC. Protein sequence: CASRKGTGGEETQYF.

The V gene is TRBV7-9, the J gene TRBJ1-5; D might be TRBD1 (6 bases). The germline V gene has CDR1 SEHNR and CDR2 FQNEAQ (reference sequence). The CDR3 extends over 15 amino acids. Trimming took 5 bases from V and 2 from J, leaving 13 bases between them. CDR3 protein: CASSPQGTGNQPQHF. In nucleotides, the CDR3 is TGTGCCAGCAGCCCACAGGGCACGGGCAATCAGCCCCAGCATTTT.

The chain has TRBV27 and TRBJ2-1, with 8 bases identical to TRBD2. CDR3 length: 17 amino acids. Trimming took 3 bases from V and 7 from J; bases not matched to a gene: 14. Germline values: CDR1 MNHEY, CDR2 SMNVEV (reference sequence). The CDR3 loop is CASSFSGTSVSKNEQFF. Here the CDR3 DNA reads TGTGCCAGCAGTTTCTCCGGGACTAGTGTCAGCAAGAATGAGCAGTTCTTC.

This chain connects TRBV7-3 to TRBJ1-3, with TRBD1 matching 11 bases. The V gene end was trimmed by 5 bases and the J gene end by 2 bases; junction bases not matched to a gene: 5. Germline V gene lookup returns CDR1 SGHTA and CDR2 FQGTGA. This CDR3 spans 16 amino acids. The CDR3, as DNA: TGTGCCAGCAGCACGGGGACAGGGGGTACTGGAAACACCATATATTTT. Amino acids: CASSTGTGGTGNTIYF.

The chain joins TRBV7-3 to TRBJ2-1; perhaps TRBD2 as D (6 bases). The V end lost 5 bases, the J end lost 5 bases, and 10 bases lay between the germline ends. This CDR3 spans 13 amino acids. Germline values: CDR1 SGHTA, CDR2 FQGTGA. The DNA for the CDR3 is TGTGCCAGCAGCGCAAGACTAGACAATGAGCAGTTCTTC. Residues: CASSARLDNEQFF. The full variable domain, with the rest looked up from reference TRBV7-3 and TRBJ2-1, is GAGVSQTPSNKVTEKGKYVELRCDPISGHTALYWYRQSLGQGPEFLIYFQGTGAADDSGLPNDRFFAVRPEGSVSTLKIQRTERGDSAVYLCASSARLDNEQFFGPGTRLTVL.

As concerns this clone: The same CDR3 is also encoded by other DNA sequences in this sample. This chain links TRBV6-1 with TRBJ1-5; no clear D. CDR1 and CDR2 (germline): MNHNS, SASEGT. The length of the CDR3 is 14 residues. V lost 0 bases to trimming and J lost 2 bases, with 5 bases between them. DNA of the CDR3: TGTGCCAGCAGTGAAGCCGGGGGCAATCAGCCCCAGCATTTT. Protein product: CASSEAGGNQPQHF.

This clone has a single count. The chain recombines TRBV15 with TRBJ1-2, with D maybe TRBD1 (6 bases). V lost 0 bases, J lost 7 bases, and 12 bases lay in between. The germline V gene encodes CDR1 LNHNV and CDR2 YYDKDF (reference sequence). This CDR3 spans 14 amino acids. This CDR3 reads CATSREQGWGGYTF. As DNA, the CDR3 is TGTGCCACCAGCAGAGAACAGGGTTGGGGTGGCTACACCTTC.

The chain combines TRBV3-1 (or the pseudogene TRBV3-2) with TRBJ2-5; 13 bases fit TRBD2. Losses at the gene ends were 1 base for V and 4 bases for J; bases not matched to a gene: 6. CDR1 and CDR2 (germline): LGHDT, YNNKEL (reference sequence). The CDR3 contains 17 residues. The CDR3 nucleotides are TGTGCCAGCAGCCAAGGGGGGACTAGCGGGAAAGGAGAGACCCAGTACTTC. Translated, it gives CASSQGGTSGKGETQYF.

The chain recombines TRBV3-1 (or the pseudogene TRBV3-2) with TRBJ1-4, with 12 bases identical to TRBD1. The CDR3 is made up of 16 amino acids. Germline V gene sequence: CDR1 LGHDT, CDR2 YNNKEL (reference sequence). The V segment lost 6 bases and the J segment 8 bases; nucleotides outside the gene matches: 10. The CDR3 reads CASRPGTGGPREKLFF. The CDR3 DNA reads as TGTGCCAGCAGGCCCGGGACAGGGGGCCCACGCGAAAAACTGTTTTTT.

V gene TRBV6-5 combines with J gene TRBJ1-1; D is unresolved. Trimming cost V 6 bases and J 4 bases, with 18 bases left between them. The CDR3 runs 15 residues. Germline assignment: CDR1 MNHEY and CDR2 SVGAGI. CDR3 amino acids: CASSRTGIRGTEAFF. The CDR3 bases are TGTGCCAGCAGCCGGACGGGTATTCGGGGCACTGAAGCTTTCTTT.

This clone was observed a handful of times. This chain joins TRBV5-6 and TRBJ2-7; D may be TRBD1 (7 bases). V lost 0 bases and J lost 3, with 10 bases in between. The CDR3 length is 14 residues. Germline CDR1 is SGHDT and CDR2 is YYEEEE. The CDR3 DNA sequence: TGTGCCAGCAGCTTGGTTCAGGGGGGCTACGAGCAGTACTTC. It codes for CASSLVQGGYEQYF. Variable domain in full (rest from reference TRBV5-6 and TRBJ2-7): DAGVTQSPTHLIKTRGQQVTLRCSPKSGHDTVSWYQQALGQGPQFIFQYYEEEERQRGNFPDRFSGHQFPNYSSELNVNALLLGDSALYLCASSLVQGGYEQYFGPGTRLTVT.

The CDR3: CASSYYSGGSTDTQYF. The CDR3 nucleotides are TGTGCCAGCAGTTATTATAGCGGGGGCAGCACAGATACGCAGTATTTT. The J gene is TRBJ2-3, the V gene TRBV28, with 9 bases identical to TRBD2. The J segment lost 0 bases and the V segment lost 4 bases, leaving 5 bases of the junction unmatched. Germline V CDR1 and CDR2: MDHEN, SYDVKM. There are 16 residues in the CDR3.

The chain combines TRBV13 with TRBJ2-2, with 13 positions matching TRBD2. V lost 5 bases, J lost 0 bases, and 3 bases stayed unmatched. Germline V gene sequence: CDR1 PRHDT, CDR2 FYEKMQ (reference sequence). The CDR3 has 17 residues. The CDR3 bases are TGTGCCAGCAGCCGGGGGACTAGCGGGACGAACACCGGGGAGCTGTTTTTT. Its protein product is CASSRGTSGTNTGELFF.

This rearrangement joins TRBV14 to TRBJ1-2; D unresolved. The CDR3 contains 16 residues. Trimming cost V 0 bases and J 2 bases, with 13 bases left between them. CDR1 and CDR2 from the germline V gene are SGHDN and FVKESK. This CDR3 reads CASSQDLRGGNYGYTF. Written as DNA, the CDR3 is TGTGCCAGCAGCCAAGATTTGCGGGGAGGGAACTATGGCTACACCTTC.

V usage is TRBV28 and J usage is TRBJ1-2; perhaps TRBD1 as D (5 bases). V was shortened by 5 bases and J by 5 bases, with 9 bases between the two germline ends. The CDR3 has 12 residues. From germline, CDR1 is MDHEN and CDR2 SYDVKM. Here the CDR3 reads CASSDRGYGYTF. In nucleotides, the CDR3 is TGTGCCAGCAGTGACAGAGGTTATGGCTACACCTTC.

J is TRBJ1-1 and V is TRBV18; D uncertain. The germline V and J ends were trimmed by 6 bases and 0 bases, with 14 bases remaining between them. Germline lookup yields CDR1 KGHSH and CDR2 LQKENI. The CDR3 totals 15 residues. The CDR3 DNA reads as TGTGCCAGCTCCACTAACTGGGTGATGAACACTGAAGCTTTCTTT. Translating it yields CASSTNWVMNTEAFF.

The gene calls are TRBV19 and TRBJ1-1; 8 bases match TRBD1. V trimming: 6 bases; J trimming: 0 bases; junction bases outside the gene matches: 6. Germline V gene lookup returns CDR1 LNHDA and CDR2 SQIVND (reference sequence). The CDR3 has 15 residues. Written as DNA, the CDR3 is TGTGCCAGTAGAGCAAGACAGGGGATGAACACTGAAGCTTTCTTT. Translation: CASRARQGMNTEAFF.

V and J are TRBV15 and TRBJ2-2; D not resolved. The CDR3 loop spans 17 amino acids. The germline V gene encodes CDR1 LNHNV and CDR2 YYDKDF (reference sequence). V lost 3 bases and J lost 1, with 15 bases in between. The DNA for the CDR3 is TGTGCCACCAGCAGTATCTTCGGTGACAAGAACACCGGGGAGCTGTTTTTT. It specifies CATSSIFGDKNTGELFF.

This chain uses TRBV7-2 with TRBJ2-1; no clear D. This CDR3 is 11 amino acids long. CDR1 SGHTA and CDR2 FQGNSA come from the germline V gene. V was trimmed by 4 bases and J by 10 bases, leaving 8 bases between them. The CDR3 here is CASSSLGEQFF. In DNA, the CDR3 is TGTGCCAGCAGCTCCCTTGGCGAGCAGTTCTTC.